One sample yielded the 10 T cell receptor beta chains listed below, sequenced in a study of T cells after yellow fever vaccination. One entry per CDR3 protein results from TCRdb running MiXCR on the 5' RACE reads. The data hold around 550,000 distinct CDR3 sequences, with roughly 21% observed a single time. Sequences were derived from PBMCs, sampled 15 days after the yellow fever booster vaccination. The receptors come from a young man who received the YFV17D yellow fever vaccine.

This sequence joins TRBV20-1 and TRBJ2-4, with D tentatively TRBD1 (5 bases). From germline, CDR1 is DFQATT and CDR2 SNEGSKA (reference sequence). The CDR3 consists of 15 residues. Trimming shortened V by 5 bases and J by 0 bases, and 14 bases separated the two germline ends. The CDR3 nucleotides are TGCAGTGCTTTAGACAGAGTCATAGCCAAAAACATTCAGTACTTC. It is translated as CSALDRVIAKNIQYF.

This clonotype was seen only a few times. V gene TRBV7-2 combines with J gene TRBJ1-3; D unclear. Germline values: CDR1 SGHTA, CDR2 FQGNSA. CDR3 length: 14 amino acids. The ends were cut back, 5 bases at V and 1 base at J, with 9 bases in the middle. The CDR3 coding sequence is TGTGCCAGCAGCACCTTGGTGTCTGGAAACACCATATATTTT. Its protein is CASSTLVSGNTIYF.

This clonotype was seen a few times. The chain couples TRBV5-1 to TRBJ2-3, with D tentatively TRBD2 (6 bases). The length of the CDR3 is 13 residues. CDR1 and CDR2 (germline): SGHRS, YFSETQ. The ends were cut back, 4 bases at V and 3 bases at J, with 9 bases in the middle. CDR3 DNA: TGCGCCAGCAGCGTTAGCGGTACAGATACGCAGTATTTT. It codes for CASSVSGTDTQYF.

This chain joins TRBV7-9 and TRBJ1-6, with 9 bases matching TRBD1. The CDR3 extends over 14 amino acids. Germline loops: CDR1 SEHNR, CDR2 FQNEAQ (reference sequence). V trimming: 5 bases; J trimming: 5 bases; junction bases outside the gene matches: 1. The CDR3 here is CASSRQGDNSPLHF. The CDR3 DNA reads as TGTGCCAGCAGCCGACAGGGGGATAATTCACCCCTCCACTTT. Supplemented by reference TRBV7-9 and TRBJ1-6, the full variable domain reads DTGVSQNPRHKITKRGQNVTFRCDPISEHNRLYWYRQTLGQGPEFLTYFQNEAQLEKSRLLSDRFSAERPKGSFSTLEIQRTEQGDSAMYLCASSRQGDNSPLHFGNGTRLTVT.

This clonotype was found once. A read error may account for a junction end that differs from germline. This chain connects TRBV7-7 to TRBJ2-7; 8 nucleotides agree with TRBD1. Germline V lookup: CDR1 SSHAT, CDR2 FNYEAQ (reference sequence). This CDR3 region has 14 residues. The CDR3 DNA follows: TGTGCTAGCAGCTTAGAGGACAGGGTTGGCGAGCAGTACTTC. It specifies CASSLEDRVGEQYF. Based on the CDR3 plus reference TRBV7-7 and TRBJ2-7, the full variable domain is GAGVSQSPRYKVTKRGQDVTLRCDPISSHATLYWYQQALGQGPEFLTYFNYEAQPDKSGLPSDRFSAERPEGSISTLTIQRTEQRDSAMYRCASSLEDRVGEQYFGPGTRLTVT.

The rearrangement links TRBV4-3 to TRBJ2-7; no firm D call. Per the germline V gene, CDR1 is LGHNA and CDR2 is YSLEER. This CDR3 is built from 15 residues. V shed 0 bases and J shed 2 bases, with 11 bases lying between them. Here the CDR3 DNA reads TGCGCCAGCAGCCAAGAATTGGAACTACCCTACGAGCAGTACTTC. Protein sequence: CASSQELELPYEQYF.

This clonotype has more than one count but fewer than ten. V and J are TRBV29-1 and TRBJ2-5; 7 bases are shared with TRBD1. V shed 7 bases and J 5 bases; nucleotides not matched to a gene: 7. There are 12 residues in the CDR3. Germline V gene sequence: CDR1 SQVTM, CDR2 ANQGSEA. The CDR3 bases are TGCAGCGCCACAACAGGGGTCGAGACCCAGTACTTC. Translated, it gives CSATTGVETQYF.

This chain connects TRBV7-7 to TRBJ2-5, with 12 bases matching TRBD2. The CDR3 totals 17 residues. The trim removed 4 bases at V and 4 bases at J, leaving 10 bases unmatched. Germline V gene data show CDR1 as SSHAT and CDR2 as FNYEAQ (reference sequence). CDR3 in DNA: TGTGCCAGCAGCTCGGGACTAGCGGGCTCGGGAGGAGAGACCCAGTACTTC. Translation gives CASSSGLAGSGGETQYF.

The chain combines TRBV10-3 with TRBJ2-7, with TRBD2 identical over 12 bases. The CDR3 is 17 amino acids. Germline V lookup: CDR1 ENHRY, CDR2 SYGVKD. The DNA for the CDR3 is TGTGCAACCACCGGACTAGCGGGGCCCAAAAATGACTACGAGCAGTACTTC. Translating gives CATTGLAGPKNDYEQYF.

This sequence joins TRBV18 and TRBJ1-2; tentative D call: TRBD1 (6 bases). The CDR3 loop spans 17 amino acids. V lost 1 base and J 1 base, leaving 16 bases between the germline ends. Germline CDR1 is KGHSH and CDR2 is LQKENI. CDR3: CASSPRTGTSINYGYTF. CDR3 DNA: TGTGCCAGCTCACCACGCACAGGGACGTCAATTAACTATGGCTACACCTTC. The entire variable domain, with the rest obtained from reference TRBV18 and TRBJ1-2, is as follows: NAGVMQNPRHLVRRRGQEARLRCSPMKGHSHVYWYRQLPEEGLKFMVYLQKENIIDESGMPKERFSAEFPKEGPSILRIQQVVRGDSAAYFCASSPRTGTSINYGYTFGSGTRLTVV.